Listed below are T cell receptor beta chains from one sample, sequenced in a study of blood T cell repertoires in COVID-19. Profiled with immunoSEQ multiplex PCR; TCRdb holds only in-frame clones, not every one. The table has approximately 170,000 clones, roughly 84% seen once. Specimen: peripheral blood. The receptors derive from an older man with COVID-19, enrolled during active disease. Both conserved end residues are part of each CDR3. D genes are given only for firm matches. Not every row has a clone size; where given, it reads once, few, many or a size class.

d_gene,j_gene,v_gene,abundance,len,CDR3aa,CDR3nt
NA,TRBJ1-4,TRBV2,NA,15,CASRSEQGMDEKLFF,TGTGCCAGCAGGTCCGAGCAGGGAATGGATGAAAAACTGTTTTTT
TRBD2,TRBJ2-1,TRBV9,NA,17,CASSAASGGTLYNEQFF,TGTGCCAGCAGCGCAGCTTCGGGGGGGACCCTCTACAATGAGCAGTTCTTC
TRBD1,TRBJ1-4,TRBV9,once,17,CASSTRDRGLSNEKLFF,TGTGCCAGCAGCACCCGGGACAGGGGTTTGTCTAATGAAAAACTGTTTTTT
TRBD1,TRBJ1-2,TRBV4-1,NA,16,CASSQELRGGHYGYTF,TGCGCCAGCAGCCAAGAACTCAGAGGGGGCCACTATGGCTACACCTTC
NA,TRBJ1-4,TRBV4-3,few,15,CASSYEPGTVEKLFF,TGCGCCAGCAGCTACGAACCGGGGACTGTTGAAAAACTGTTTTTT
TRBD1,TRBJ2-1,TRBV18,NA,13,CASCSGQGNEQFF,TGTGCCAGCTGTTCCGGACAGGGCAATGAGCAGTTCTTC
TRBD1,TRBJ2-7,TRBV7-6,NA,14,CASSFGTGFYEQYF,TGTGCCAGCAGCTTCGGGACAGGGTTCTACGAGCAGTACTTC
TRBD2,TRBJ2-2,TRBV13,NA,17,CASSLEASGAGTGELFF,TGTGCCAGCAGCTTAGAGGCTAGCGGGGCCGGCACCGGGGAGCTGTTTTTT
NA,TRBJ1-1,TRBV7-9,NA,14,CASSPRSPGTEAFF,TGTGCCAGCAGCCCGCGTTCACCGGGGACTGAAGCTTTCTTT
TRBD1,TRBJ1-5,TRBV27,NA,13,CASSLGTGQPQHF,TGTGCCAGCAGTTTGGGGACAGGCCAGCCCCAGCATTTT
NA,TRBJ1-1,TRBV15,NA,15,CATSRGPTGNTEAFF,TGTGCCACCAGCAGAGGCCCGACAGGGAACACTGAAGCTTTCTTT
NA,TRBJ2-2,TRBV6-4,NA,15,CASSFELSNTGELFF,TGTGCCAGCAGTTTTGAGTTATCGAACACCGGGGAGCTGTTTTTT
NA,TRBJ2-1,TRBV9,NA,14,CASSVAGSSDEQFF,TGTGCCAGCAGCGTAGCTGGATCTAGCGATGAGCAGTTCTTC
NA,TRBJ2-3,TRBV13,NA,15,CASSLSSEGTDTQYF,TGTGCCAGCAGCTTATCAAGCGAGGGCACAGATACGCAGTATTTT
TRBD1,TRBJ2-2,TRBV11-2,NA,15,CASSPRDRDTGELFF,TGTGCCAGCAGCCCCCGGGACAGGGACACCGGGGAGCTGTTTTTT
NA,TRBJ1-2,TRBV10-2,few,15,CASSERAGADYGYTF,TGCGCCAGCAGTGAGAGGGCGGGGGCGGACTATGGCTACACCTTC
TRBD2,TRBJ2-7,TRBV2,NA,15,CASSEGGEGGYEQYF,TGTGCCAGCAGTGAAGGGGGGGAGGGCGGTTACGAGCAGTACTTC
NA,TRBJ1-4,TRBV28,NA,15,CASSLNRGYNEKLFF,TGTGCCAGCAGTTTAAATCGAGGGTATAATGAAAAACTGTTTTTT
NA,TRBJ2-3,TRBV6-1,NA,15,CASSETPLSTDTQYF,TGTGCCAGCAGTGAAACCCCCCTAAGCACAGATACGCAGTATTTT
TRBD2,TRBJ2-5,TRBV2,few,15,CASSEPLAGMETQYF,TGTGCCAGCAGTGAACCCCTAGCGGGTATGGAGACCCAGTACTTC
NA,TRBJ2-5,TRBV6-6,NA,15,CASRSDRVFRETQYF,TGTGCCAGCAGATCGGACAGAGTATTTAGGGAGACCCAGTACTTC
TRBD1,TRBJ2-5,TRBV6-5,NA,13,CASSRDRDETQYF,TGTGCCAGCAGTCGAGACAGGGACGAGACCCAGTACTTC
TRBD2,TRBJ2-1,TRBV9,once,19,CASSALPGTSGGGLNEQFF,TGTGCCAGCAGCGCTCTCCCCGGGACTAGCGGGGGAGGGTTAAATGAGCAGTTCTTC
NA,TRBJ1-2,TRBV29-1,NA,12,CSVGDSLYGYTF,TGCAGCGTTGGCGACAGCCTCTATGGCTACACCTTC
NA,TRBJ2-7,TRBV27,once,14,CASSLTTASYEQYF,TGTGCCAGCAGTTTAACGACAGCCTCCTACGAGCAGTACTTC
TRBD2,TRBJ2-7,TRBV6-5,NA,14,CASRVGGALYEQYF,TGTGCCAGCAGGGTCGGGGGGGCCTTATACGAGCAGTACTTC
NA,TRBJ1-6,TRBV6-5,NA,15,CASKEGKVNNSPLHF,TGTGCCAGCAAGGAGGGCAAAGTGAATAATTCACCCCTCCACTTT
NA,TRBJ1-6,TRBV9,NA,15,CASSIQGSNNSPLHF,TGTGCCAGCAGCATCCAGGGAAGTAACAATTCACCCCTCCACTTT
TRBD1,TRBJ1-4,TRBV27,once,15,CASSPRDRGLEKLFF,TGTGCCAGCAGTCCCCGGGACAGGGGGCTAGAAAAACTGTTTTTT
NA,TRBJ1-2,TRBV28,NA,14,CASSPGGPVGGYTF,TGTGCCAGCAGTCCCGGGGGACCCGTCGGTGGCTACACCTTC
NA,TRBJ1-6,TRBV11-2,NA,13,CASSTQGNSPLHF,TGTGCCAGCAGCACCCAGGGGAATTCACCCCTCCACTTT
TRBD2,TRBJ2-5,TRBV11-2,NA,18,CASSTRLAGGATQETQYF,TGTGCCAGCAGCACAAGACTAGCGGGGGGCGCTACCCAAGAGACCCAGTACTTC
NA,TRBJ2-2,TRBV18,once,15,CASSPELANTGELFF,TGTGCCAGCTCACCGGAACTAGCGAACACCGGGGAGCTGTTTTTT
NA,TRBJ1-1,TRBV7-3,NA,14,CASSLGTNKAEAFF,TGTGCCAGCAGCTTAGGCACCAACAAAGCTGAAGCTTTCTTT
TRBD1,TRBJ1-1,TRBV6-6,NA,15,CASRGTDRDRGRAFF,TGTGCCAGCAGAGGCACCGACCGGGACAGGGGGAGGGCTTTCTTT
NA,TRBJ2-6,TRBV27,NA,15,CASKDVALGANVLTF,TGTGCCAGCAAAGACGTAGCCCTTGGGGCCAACGTCCTGACTTTC
NA,TRBJ2-3,TRBV6-4,NA,13,CASSDQSRDTQYF,TGTGCCAGCAGTGACCAGTCGCGGGATACGCAGTATTTT
NA,TRBJ2-7,TRBV6-6,NA,14,CASSHGTLALEQYF,TGTGCCAGCAGCCACGGGACACTTGCCTTGGAGCAGTACTTC
NA,TRBJ1-1,TRBV5-5,once,14,CASSPTTGNTEAFF,TGTGCCAGCAGCCCCACGACAGGGAACACTGAAGCTTTCTTT
NA,TRBJ1-5,TRBV19,few,13,CASSPTVDQPQHF,TGTGCCAGTAGTCCTACGGTGGATCAGCCCCAGCATTTT
NA,TRBJ1-1,TRBV5-1,NA,14,CASSPSGGYTEAFF,TGCGCCAGCAGCCCATCCGGGGGATACACTGAAGCTTTCTTT
TRBD1,TRBJ2-7,TRBV5-4,NA,16,CASSLGAGQGFYEQYF,TGTGCCAGCAGCTTGGGCGCGGGACAGGGGTTCTACGAGCAGTACTTC
TRBD1,TRBJ2-1,TRBV5-1,NA,14,CASSLEGQYNEQFF,TGCGCCAGCAGCTTGGAGGGACAGTACAATGAGCAGTTCTTC
NA,TRBJ2-3,TRBV6-6,NA,13,CASSRQSTDTQYF,TGTGCCAGCAGTAGACAGAGCACAGATACGCAGTATTTT
TRBD1,TRBJ1-6,TRBV5-4,NA,17,CASSLGTGGSNNSPLHF,TGTGCCAGCAGCTTGGGGACAGGGGGCTCAAATAATTCACCCCTCCACTTT
NA,TRBJ2-2,TRBV29-1,few,13,CSAGKGDTGELFF,TGCAGCGCCGGAAAGGGGGACACCGGGGAGCTGTTTTTT
TRBD1,TRBJ2-5,TRBV11-2,NA,15,CASSLLTGGVETQYF,TGTGCCAGCAGCTTATTGACAGGGGGCGTTGAGACCCAGTACTTC
NA,TRBJ2-1,TRBV9,NA,15,CASSVARQNYNEQFF,TGTGCCAGCAGCGTAGCGCGGCAGAATTACAATGAGCAGTTCTTC
TRBD1,TRBJ1-2,TRBV6-5,few,13,CASSDRVEGGYTF,TGTGCCAGCTCCGACAGGGTGGAGGGTGGCTACACCTTC
NA,TRBJ1-6,TRBV9,NA,15,CASSVLSDYNSPLHF,TGTGCCAGCAGCGTACTATCCGACTATAATTCACCCCTCCACTTT